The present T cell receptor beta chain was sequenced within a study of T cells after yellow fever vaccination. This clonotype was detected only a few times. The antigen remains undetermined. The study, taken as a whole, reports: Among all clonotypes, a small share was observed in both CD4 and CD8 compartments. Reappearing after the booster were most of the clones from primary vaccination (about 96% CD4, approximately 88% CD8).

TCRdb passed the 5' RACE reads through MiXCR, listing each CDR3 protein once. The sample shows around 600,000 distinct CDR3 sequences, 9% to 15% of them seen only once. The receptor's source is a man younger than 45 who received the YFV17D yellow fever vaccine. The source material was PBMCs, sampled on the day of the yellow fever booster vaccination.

This chain's CDR3 is CASSSPRTSSDTQYF. The CDR3 DNA follows: TGTGCCAGCAGCTCCCCGAGGACTAGCTCAGATACGCAGTATTTT. The chain is built from TRBV11-2 and TRBJ2-3; 8 bases agree with TRBD2. Germline CDR1 reads SGHAT; CDR2 reads FQNNGV. V lost 4 bases, J lost 4 bases, and 7 bases stayed unmatched. CDR3 length: 15 residues.